This T cell receptor (beta chain) was captured in a study of response to subunit inactivated influenza vaccine. TCRdb reprocessed the RT-PCR reads with MiXCR, giving one entry per CDR3 protein. The sample lists hundreds of thousands of distinct CDR3 sequences, more than 11% occurring once. Findings and caveats of the study: Every seasonal influenza vaccination brings in few new T cells, the authors suggested.

This clonotype was seen a handful of times. What it recognizes is unknown. There are 16 residues in the CDR3. Trimming left V 5 bases short and J 0 bases short, with 17 bases between. Per germline, CDR1 SGHKS and CDR2 YYEKEE (reference sequence). The sequencing used PBMCs from blood, collected approximately 15 days before vaccination. The rearrangement joins TRBV5-5 to TRBJ2-5; D not resolved. This clonotype was sampled from a man aged 50 to 60 who received an inactivated influenza vaccine. The CDR3 DNA reads TGTGCCAGCAGACCCGGATCGACGGTGTACCAAGAGACCCAGTACTTC. It codes for CASRPGSTVYQETQYF.